This T cell receptor beta chain was identified in a study of T cell responses to AZD1222 COVID-19 vaccine. The length of the CDR3 is 15 residues. V lost 0 bases, J lost 4 bases, and 10 bases lay in between. The germline V gene encodes CDR1 SGHRS and CDR2 YFSETQ. Only in-frame clones appear in the TCRdb table, and some are missing; sequencing was by immunoSEQ multiplex PCR. The repertoire holds about 100,000 clones, with about 90% as singletons. Findings and limits, study-wide: Clonal diversity was possibly underestimated, and white British individuals and females predominated among donors. Following two doses of AZD1222, Spike-specific TCR breadth and depth rose. Baseline testing showed seropositivity in only six AZD1222 recipients. Unmutated regions of variants are reportedly targeted by nearly half of spike-specific TCRs.

Note on this clone: What it binds is not known.

Sequenced material: peripheral blood, taken on day 0 of MenACWY control vaccination. The clonotype originates from an adult in good health. V is TRBV5-1 and J is TRBJ1-4; the D is unclear. This chain's CDR3 is CASSLVGPDNEKLFF. As DNA, the CDR3 is TGCGCCAGCAGCTTGGTGGGTCCGGATAATGAAAAACTGTTTTTT.